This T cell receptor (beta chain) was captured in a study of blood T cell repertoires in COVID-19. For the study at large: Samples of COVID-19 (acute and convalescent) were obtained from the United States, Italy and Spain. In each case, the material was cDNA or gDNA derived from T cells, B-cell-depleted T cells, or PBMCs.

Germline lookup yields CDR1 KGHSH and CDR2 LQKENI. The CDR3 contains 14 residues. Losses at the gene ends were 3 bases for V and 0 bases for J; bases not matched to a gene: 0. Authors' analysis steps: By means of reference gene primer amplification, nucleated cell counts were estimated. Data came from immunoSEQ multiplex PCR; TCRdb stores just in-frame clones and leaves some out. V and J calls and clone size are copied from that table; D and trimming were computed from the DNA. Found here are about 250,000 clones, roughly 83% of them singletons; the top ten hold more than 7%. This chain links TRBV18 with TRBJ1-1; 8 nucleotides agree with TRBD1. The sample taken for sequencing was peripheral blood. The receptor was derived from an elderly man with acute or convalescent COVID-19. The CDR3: CASSPDRVNTEAFF. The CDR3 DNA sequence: TGTGCCAGCTCACCGGACAGGGTGAACACTGAAGCTTTCTTT.